This T cell receptor (beta chain) was sequenced during a study of neurological immune-mediated disorders. The unsorted libraries were produced from 2 million PBMCs held at -80 C. The CDR3 totals 14 residues. The germline CDR1 and CDR2 sequences are SGHRS and YFSETQ. The V and J ends lost 8 bases and 2 bases respectively, with 16 bases between them. Each TCR transcript was tagged with a 10-nucleotide random UMI during 5'RACE. TCRdb independently ran MiXCR on the 5' RACE reads; one entry per CDR3 protein. The sample has over 60,000 distinct CDR3 sequences, 5.2% seen once; the top ten hold approximately 2.6%.

V and J are TRBV5-1 and TRBJ2-5; TRBD2 might be the D (5 bases). The sample comprised PBMCs. The source of this sequence is a young woman with multiple sclerosis. Written as DNA, the CDR3 is TGCGCCAGTCGAACGGGAAGCGGACAAGAGACCCAGTACTTC. Translated, it gives CASRTGSGQETQYF.